A selection of T cell receptor beta chains follows, all from one sample in a study of cytomegalovirus exposure and HLA in healthy donors. Clones were read by immunoSEQ multiplex PCR, and TCRdb kept only the in-frame ones, dropping some. The sample includes roughly 200,000 clones, 70% to 80% seen only once; the top ten take over 2%. The source material was PBMCs. These receptor sequences come from a man aged 55 to 70 in good health and CMV-seronegative. The CDR3 runs from the conserved cysteine through the conserved F or W.

CDR3aa	len	v_gene	j_gene
CSVVGQETGELFF	13	TRBV29-1	TRBJ2-2
CASSSPPSGRGAETQYF	17	TRBV7-2	TRBJ2-5
CASSVGGYGYTF	12	TRBV10-2	TRBJ1-2
CASSLGRGRLNTEAFF	16	TRBV27	TRBJ1-1
CASSRTGTSGRGQETQYF	18	TRBV13	TRBJ2-5
CASLGQINTGELFF	14	TRBV28	TRBJ2-2
CASSRMSTGGGRDEQFF	17	TRBV19	TRBJ2-1
CAISGGQGLVYEQYF	15	TRBV10-3	TRBJ2-7
CASSEASGQPYSPLHF	16	TRBV6-1	TRBJ1-6
CASSRPLGTGSHEQYF	16	TRBV28	TRBJ2-7
CASSFGTGGNQPQHF	15	TRBV5-1	TRBJ1-5
CASSLSGGAFETQYF	15	TRBV5-1	TRBJ2-5
CASSRPGTGINEQYF	15	TRBV28	TRBJ2-7
CASSPTKQGATEAFF	15	TRBV18	TRBJ1-1
CASSFRAGGETQYF	14	TRBV9	TRBJ2-5
CASGRQAPAPLHF	13	TRBV7-8	TRBJ1-6
CASSLTTFANTGELFF	16	TRBV5-1	TRBJ2-2
CASSLGAVGELFF	13	TRBV19	TRBJ2-2
CASSRLAGGGNEQFF	15	TRBV19	TRBJ2-1
CASTVGGWRRYQETQYF	17	TRBV6-4	TRBJ2-5
CASSSRTSGFYNEQFF	16	TRBV11-3	TRBJ2-1
CASSKPPDREAFF	13	TRBV7-6	TRBJ1-1
CASSINTGRAGELFF	15	TRBV5-1	TRBJ2-2
CASSYGGLQVEAFF	14	TRBV6-5	TRBJ1-1
CASSPTGTTNTGELFF	16	TRBV5-1	TRBJ2-2
CAISERDRGGQETQYF	16	TRBV10-3	TRBJ2-5
CASSLPLALEQYF	13	TRBV5-6	TRBJ2-7
CSAPEDSNYGYPF	13	TRBV29-1	TRBJ1-2
CASSPGGRDDGYTF	14	TRBV5-1	TRBJ1-2
CASSPPLAGKGEQYF	15	TRBV18	TRBJ2-7
CASSFRGLGGGYTF	14	TRBV28	TRBJ1-2